This record concerns one T cell receptor beta chain sequence. What it recognizes is unknown. This specimen comes from a study of T cell repertoires in cytomegalovirus infection. Across the study: Both a matching HLA type and CMV infection were indicated by public TCR beta signatures. Study-wide results and caveats: The study found HLA-C-restricted CMV-specific TCR beta clonotypes dominating the ex vivo response. Cumulative public TCR beta family frequency identified carriers of CMV plus the relevant HLA.

The CDR3 is 11 residues long. V lost 7 bases and J lost 4, with 7 bases in between. MiXCR, applied by TCRdb to the reads, yields one record per CDR3 protein. The table has about 400,000 distinct CDR3 sequences, 15% to 20% seen once. Sequenced sample: PBMCs. The V and J genes are TRBV12-3 or TRBV12-4 and TRBJ1-2; no clear D. This TCR came from a human donor in good health (CMV status not recorded). Some clones in this sample may be carry-over from other donors' samples. The CDR3 spells CASMGSYGYTF. The CDR3 nucleotides are TGTGCCAGCATGGGTTCCTATGGCTACACCTTC.